A selection of T cell receptor beta chains follows, all from one sample in a study of blood T cell repertoires in COVID-19. Here immunoSEQ multiplex PCR was the method, and the copy in TCRdb shows in-frame clones only, minus some. The data contain tens of thousands of clones, around nine tenths of them singletons. Sequencing was done on a sample of peripheral blood. These receptor sequences come from a human donor in a cohort sampled during active COVID-19. Each CDR3 is given with its conserved first and last residue. The order of the fields is V gene, J gene, D gene, clone size, CDR3 DNA, CDR3 protein. D genes are given only for firm matches. Rows may omit the clone size; those that give it use once, few, many or a size class.

TRBV5-6,TRBJ2-5,TRBD1,NA,TGTGCCAGCAGCTTGGGTGGGACAGGGCAAGAGACCCAGTACTTC,CASSLGGTGQETQYF
TRBV7-2,TRBJ1-5,NA,NA,TGTGCCAGCAGTCCCGGTCAGGGCCCCGAAAAATTTTTACCCCAGCATTTT,CASSPGQGPEKFLPQHF
TRBV3-1/TRBV3-2,TRBJ2-7,NA,NA,TGTGCCAGCAGCCGAGCGGGTCCCTACGAGCAGTACTTC,CASSRAGPYEQYF
TRBV5-4,TRBJ2-7,TRBD2,NA,TGTGCCAGCATGAAGGGTGGGGCTAGCGGGGGAAGCTCCTACGAGCAGTACTTC,CASMKGGASGGSSYEQYF
TRBV19,TRBJ2-7,TRBD1,once,TGTGCCAGTAGTGTCCTAGGTGGGACAGTCTCCTACGAGCAGTACTTC,CASSVLGGTVSYEQYF
TRBV9,TRBJ1-1,NA,NA,TGTGCCAGCAGCGTAGACCCGCTACCGAACACTGAAGCTTTCTTT,CASSVDPLPNTEAFF
TRBV9,TRBJ2-2,NA,NA,TGTGCCAGCAGCGTCGACAGGCTAAGGGAGTCCACCGGGGAGCTGTTTTTT,CASSVDRLRESTGELFF
TRBV7-9,TRBJ1-6,TRBD1,NA,TGTGCCAGCAACCCGGGACAGGGGAATTCACCCCTCCACTTT,CASNPGQGNSPLHF
TRBV6-5,TRBJ2-7,TRBD1,NA,TGTGCCAGCAGGGAGGACAGGGGGCTTTACTACGAGCAGTACTTC,CASREDRGLYYEQYF
TRBV19,TRBJ1-3,NA,NA,TGTGCCAGTAGTTCCTCCGGGACTCCCGGGAACACCATATATTTT,CASSSSGTPGNTIYF
TRBV5-4,TRBJ2-5,TRBD2,NA,TGTGCCAGCAGCTTGGAAGGACGGGAGGGGACCCAGTACTTC,CASSLEGREGTQYF
TRBV27,TRBJ2-2,TRBD2,NA,TGTGCCAGCAGTTCTGTAGCGGGGGTGGGCACCGGGGAGCTGTTTTTT,CASSSVAGVGTGELFF
TRBV2,TRBJ1-5,TRBD1,NA,TGTGCCAGCAGTGGGTCCGGGACAGGGCGCGACGGGCATTTT,CASSGSGTGRDGHF
TRBV11-2,TRBJ2-4,NA,few,TGTGCCAGCAGCTCGCTTAGGGGCCTAGCCAAAAACATTCAGTACTTC,CASSSLRGLAKNIQYF
TRBV11-2,TRBJ2-3,TRBD1,NA,TGTGCCAGCAGCGTCGGGACAGGGGGCACAGATACGCAGTATTTT,CASSVGTGGTDTQYF
TRBV30,TRBJ2-7,TRBD1,NA,TGTGCCTGGAGTGCCCTTCGAGGACAGGGGGCTCACGAGCAGTACTTC,CAWSALRGQGAHEQYF
TRBV27,TRBJ2-5,NA,NA,TGTGCCAGCAGTTTGCAGTCAGACTCCGTCCGGGAGACCCAGTACTTC,CASSLQSDSVRETQYF
TRBV18,TRBJ2-7,NA,NA,TGTGCCAGCTCACCGAGGGGGACGGTAAACGAGCAGTACTTC,CASSPRGTVNEQYF
TRBV19,TRBJ1-5,TRBD1,few,TGTGCCAGTAGCGACACAGGGGGCGGCAATCAGCCCCAGCATTTT,CASSDTGGGNQPQHF
TRBV7-3,TRBJ2-2,TRBD1,NA,TGTGCCAGCAGCTCCGGGACAGGGGCCGGGGAGCTGTTTTTT,CASSSGTGAGELFF
TRBV19,TRBJ1-1,TRBD1,NA,TGTGCCAGTATCCTTCGGACAGGGGAAGCTTTCTTT,CASILRTGEAFF
TRBV4-3,TRBJ1-2,NA,NA,TGCGCCAGCAGCCAAGAGACCCATTTGGGGGCGGCCTTTTATGGCTACACCTTC,CASSQETHLGAAFYGYTF
TRBV7-2,TRBJ2-4,TRBD1,once,TGTGCCAGCAGCCTAACAGGGGGAGGCTTAGCCAAAAACATTCAGTACTTC,CASSLTGGGLAKNIQYF
TRBV9,TRBJ1-6,TRBD1,NA,TGTGCCAGCAGCCCCCCCGGGACAGGGGTATCACCCCTCCACTTT,CASSPPGTGVSPLHF
TRBV11-2,TRBJ1-1,NA,NA,TGTGCCAGCAGGTCGGAGATGAACACTGAAGCTTTCTTT,CASRSEMNTEAFF
TRBV7-6,TRBJ2-6,TRBD1,NA,TGTGCCAGCAGCATACTCTTAGGGACAGGTCGGGGGGCCAACGTCCTGACTTTC,CASSILLGTGRGANVLTF
TRBV4-3,TRBJ2-2,NA,NA,TGCGCCAGCAGACCAGCGGCGTATTCCGGGGAGCTGTTTTTT,CASRPAAYSGELFF
TRBV5-4,TRBJ2-1,TRBD2,few,TGTGCCAGCAGCACCTCCCCAGCGGGGGGAATCTACAATGAGCAGTTCTTC,CASSTSPAGGIYNEQFF
TRBV20-1,TRBJ2-2,TRBD1,NA,TGCAGTGCTAGTTGGACAGGGGGTTACACCGGGGAGCTGTTTTTT,CSASWTGGYTGELFF
TRBV6-1,TRBJ1-3,TRBD1,NA,TGTGCCAGCAGTGAACGAGAGGGGGCGCGGGGAAACACCATATATTTT,CASSEREGARGNTIYF
TRBV9,TRBJ1-1,TRBD1,NA,TGTGCCAGCAGCGTTTCAGGGGGCTGGGACACTGAAGCTTTCTTT,CASSVSGGWDTEAFF
TRBV11-3,TRBJ2-1,NA,NA,TGTGCCAGCAGCCTAGCCTGGTGGGGGGGCTCCAATGAGCAGTTCTTC,CASSLAWWGGSNEQFF
TRBV11-2,TRBJ2-7,NA,NA,TGTGCCAGCAGCTTAGATAATTATCCCTACGAGCAGTACTTC,CASSLDNYPYEQYF
TRBV7-3,TRBJ2-3,TRBD2,NA,TGTGCCAGCAGCTTTAGCGGGGCTAGCACAGATACGCAGTATTTT,CASSFSGASTDTQYF
TRBV6-2/TRBV6-3,TRBJ2-7,NA,NA,TGTGCCAGCAGTTATAGACTTTCTTGGGAGCAGTACTTC,CASSYRLSWEQYF
TRBV5-1,TRBJ1-2,NA,NA,TGCGCCAGCAGCATACGGGGGAGCTACACCTTC,CASSIRGSYTF
TRBV18,TRBJ2-7,NA,NA,TGTGCCAGCTCACCGGGCCTAGGGGGAACCTACGAGCAGTACTTC,CASSPGLGGTYEQYF
TRBV29-1,TRBJ1-4,NA,once,TGCAGCGTTGGGTCAGTTACTAATGAAAAACTGTTTTTT,CSVGSVTNEKLFF
TRBV7-9,TRBJ2-7,NA,NA,TGTGCCAGCAGCTTATTTGGAGGGATCGAGCAGTACTTC,CASSLFGGIEQYF
TRBV5-1,TRBJ2-1,NA,NA,TGCGCCAGTCGGCCCGAGACAGGATCCTACAATGAGCAGTTCTTC,CASRPETGSYNEQFF
TRBV9,TRBJ2-7,NA,NA,TGTGCCAGCAGCGTAGGAGACAGAACATACGAGCAGTACTTC,CASSVGDRTYEQYF
TRBV7-3,TRBJ2-1,TRBD2,NA,TGTGCCAGCAGCTTAACTCCGGGGGGAACCTACAATGAGCAGTTCTTC,CASSLTPGGTYNEQFF
TRBV6-5,TRBJ2-2,TRBD1,NA,TGTGCCAGCAGGACAGGGGGGGTTAACACCGGGGAGCTGTTTTTT,CASRTGGVNTGELFF
TRBV7-2,TRBJ2-2,TRBD1,NA,TGTGCCAGCGCCTTAGGGACAGGGGCCGGGGAGCTGTTTTTT,CASALGTGAGELFF
TRBV7-2,TRBJ2-6,NA,once,TGTGCCAGCAGCTTAGCAGTCTCGAAAGTTTTCAGCTCTGGGGCCAACGTCCTGACTTTC,CASSLAVSKVFSSGANVLTF
TRBV7-9,TRBJ1-4,NA,NA,TGTGCCAGCAGCTTAATAGGGGCGATCGAAAAACTGTTTTTT,CASSLIGAIEKLFF
TRBV7-2,TRBJ1-5,NA,NA,TGTGCCAGCAGCTTAGACGGACATAGCAATCAGCCCCAGCATTTT,CASSLDGHSNQPQHF
TRBV7-2,TRBJ1-5,NA,NA,TGTGCCAGCAGCCCCGTAGAGTTCAATCAGCCCCAGCATTTT,CASSPVEFNQPQHF
TRBV7-7,TRBJ1-1,TRBD1,NA,TGTGCTAGCAGCCCAAGACAGGGTAGGAACACTGAAGCTTTCTTT,CASSPRQGRNTEAFF
TRBV30,TRBJ1-1,TRBD1,once,TGTGCCTGGAGTGTTGGGACAGGGAACACTGAAGCTTTCTTT,CAWSVGTGNTEAFF
TRBV30,TRBJ2-1,TRBD2,NA,TGTGCCTGGAGTGTGGGTAGCGGGGTTACTGAGCAGTTCTTC,CAWSVGSGVTEQFF
TRBV30,TRBJ1-5,TRBD1,once,TGTGCCTGGAGTACTGCGCAGGGGGTGGCCCCCCAGCATTTT,CAWSTAQGVAPQHF
TRBV1,TRBJ1-6,NA,few,TGCACCAGCAGCCAAGATCCACGCAAACAGTCACCCCTCCACTTT,CTSSQDPRKQSPLHF
TRBV5-1,TRBJ2-2,NA,once,TGCGCCAGCAGCTTGTTTTGGACAGCCAACGGGGGGGAGCTGTTTTTT,CASSLFWTANGGELFF
TRBV5-1,TRBJ2-3,NA,NA,TGCGCCAGCAGCTACCCCAGGGAAGGTCCAGATACGCAGTATTTT,CASSYPREGPDTQYF
TRBV7-2,TRBJ1-1,NA,NA,TGTGCCAGCAGCTTACTCCCTCCCACAAGATCTGAAGCTTTCTTT,CASSLLPPTRSEAFF